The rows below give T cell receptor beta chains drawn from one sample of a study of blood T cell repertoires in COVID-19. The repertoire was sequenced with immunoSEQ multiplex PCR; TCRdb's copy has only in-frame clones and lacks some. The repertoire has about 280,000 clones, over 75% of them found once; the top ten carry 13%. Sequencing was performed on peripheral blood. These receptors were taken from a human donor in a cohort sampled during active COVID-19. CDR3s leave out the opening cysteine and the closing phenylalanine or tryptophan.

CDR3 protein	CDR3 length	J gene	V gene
SSEDYNEQF	9	TRBJ2-1	TRBV25-1
ASSFVAGETQY	11	TRBJ2-5	TRBV12-3/TRBV12-4
ASSAGGREDTQY	12	TRBJ2-3	TRBV2
ASSLVGRGSNEQF	13	TRBJ2-1	TRBV28
ASSLGASDANEQF	13	TRBJ2-1	TRBV11-3
ASSTASLGDYGYT	13	TRBJ1-2	TRBV19
ASSLQGSGEQF	11	TRBJ2-1	TRBV5-1
ASGQGNYGYT	10	TRBJ1-2	TRBV6-5
ASSWLRGDEQF	11	TRBJ2-1	TRBV2
ASSHNTAGTPRDTQY	15	TRBJ2-3	TRBV27
ASSFPQGSTDTQY	13	TRBJ2-3	TRBV28
ASSLAGTGYNEQF	13	TRBJ2-1	TRBV5-1
ASTNRGGTNTEAF	13	TRBJ1-1	TRBV19